This T cell receptor beta chain emerged from a study of blood T cell repertoires in COVID-19. Produced via immunoSEQ multiplex PCR; TCRdb's table is partial and in-frame only. The sample consists of about 330,000 clones, around 87% of them appearing once. The CDR3 has 13 residues. Germline V lookup: CDR1 SGHKS, CDR2 YYEKEE (reference sequence). The V segment lost 4 bases and the J segment 6 bases; nucleotides outside the gene matches: 7. The chain links TRBV5-5 to TRBJ2-7, with 7 bases fitting TRBD2. Specimen: PBMCs or T cells enriched from blood (not recorded which). The clonotype originates from a woman in her twenties or thirties who had recovered from COVID-19. The CDR3 coding sequence is TGTGCCAGCAGCCCGGGGGGATTCCGCGAGCAGTACTTC. This gives the protein CASSPGGFREQYF.